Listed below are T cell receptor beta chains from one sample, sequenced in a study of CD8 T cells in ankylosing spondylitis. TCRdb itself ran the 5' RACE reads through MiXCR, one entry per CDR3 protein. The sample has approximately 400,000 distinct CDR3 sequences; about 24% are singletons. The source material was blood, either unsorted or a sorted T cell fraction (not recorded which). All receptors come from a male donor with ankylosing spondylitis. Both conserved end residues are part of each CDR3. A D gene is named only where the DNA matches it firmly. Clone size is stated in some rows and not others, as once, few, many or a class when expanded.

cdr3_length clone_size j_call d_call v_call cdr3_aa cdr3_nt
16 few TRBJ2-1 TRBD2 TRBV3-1 CASSQDGGSPYNEQFF TGTGCCAGCAGCCAAGATGGCGGGAGCCCCTACAATGAGCAGTTCTTC
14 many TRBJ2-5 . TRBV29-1 CSVVRVAAQETQYF TGCAGCGTTGTAAGGGTAGCGGCACAAGAGACCCAGTACTTC
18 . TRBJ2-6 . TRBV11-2 CASSLRTPFNSGANVLTF TGTGCCAGCAGCTTAAGGACACCCTTTAACTCTGGGGCCAACGTCCTGACTTTC
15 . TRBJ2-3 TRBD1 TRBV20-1 CSAVSGTGAPDTQYF TGCAGTGCCGTCTCTGGGACAGGGGCCCCCGATACGCAGTATTTT
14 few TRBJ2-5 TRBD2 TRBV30 CAWSFGRAQETQYF TGTGCCTGGTCGTTCGGGAGGGCCCAAGAGACCCAGTACTTC
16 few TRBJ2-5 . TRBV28 CASSTSRAFARETQYF TGTGCCAGCAGTACAAGCCGGGCGTTTGCGAGAGAGACCCAGTACTTC
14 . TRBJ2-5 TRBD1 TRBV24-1 CATSDLGTVETQYF TGTGCCACCAGTGATTTAGGGACAGTAGAGACCCAGTACTTC
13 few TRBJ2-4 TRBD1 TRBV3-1 CASSLKRDRVSYF TGTGCCAGCAGCCTAAAGAGGGACAGGGTTTCGTACTTC
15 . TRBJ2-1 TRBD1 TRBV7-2 CASITGQGSYNEQFF TGTGCCAGCATTACCGGACAGGGATCCTACAATGAGCAGTTCTTC
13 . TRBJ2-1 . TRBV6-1 CASESIWGPEQFF TGTGCCAGCGAATCAATTTGGGGGCCTGAGCAGTTCTTC
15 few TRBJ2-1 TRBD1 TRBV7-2 CASSFYTGGYNEQFF TGTGCCAGCAGCTTTTACACAGGGGGCTACAATGAGCAGTTCTTC
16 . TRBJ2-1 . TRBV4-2 CASSTQGDSTYNEQFF TGTGCCAGCAGCACCCAAGGAGACTCTACCTACAATGAGCAGTTCTTC
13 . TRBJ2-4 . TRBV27 CASSLQGQNIQYF TGTGCCAGCAGTTTACAGGGCCAAAACATTCAGTACTTC
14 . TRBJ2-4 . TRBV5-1 CASSLGPKVGIQYF TGCGCCAGCAGCCTCGGGCCCAAGGTCGGCATTCAGTACTTC
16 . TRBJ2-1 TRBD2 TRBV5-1 CASSLARASGKNEQFF TGCGCCAGCAGCTTGGCCAGGGCTAGCGGGAAGAATGAGCAGTTCTTC
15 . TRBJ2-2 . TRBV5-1 CASSWNRENTGELFF TGCGCCAGCAGTTGGAACAGGGAGAACACCGGGGAGCTGTTTTTT
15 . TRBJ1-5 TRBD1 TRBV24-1 CATSDRGQDYQPQHF TGTGCCACCAGTGACCGCGGACAGGACTATCAGCCCCAGCATTTT
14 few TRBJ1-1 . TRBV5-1 CASSLDRPGTEAFF TGCGCCAGCAGCTTGGATCGGCCTGGAACTGAAGCTTTCTTT
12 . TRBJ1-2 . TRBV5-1 CASSAPGDGYTF TGCGCCAGCAGTGCCCCGGGGGATGGCTACACCTTC
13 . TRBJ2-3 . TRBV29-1 CSVGQRFTDTQYF TGCAGCGTTGGACAGCGATTCACAGATACGCAGTATTTT
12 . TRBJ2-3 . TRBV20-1 CSATDETDTQYF TGCAGTGCTACGGACGAGACAGATACGCAGTATTTT
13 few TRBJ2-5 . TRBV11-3 CASSTGSQETQYF TGTGCCAGCAGCACAGGGTCCCAAGAGACCCAGTACTTC
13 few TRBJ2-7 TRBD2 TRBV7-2 CASSKAGGHEQYF TGTGCCAGCAGCAAAGCGGGAGGGCACGAGCAGTACTTC
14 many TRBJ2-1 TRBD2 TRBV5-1 CASSLESGGRYWFF TGCGCCAGCAGCTTGGAAAGTGGCGGGAGGTACTGGTTCTTC
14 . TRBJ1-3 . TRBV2 CASSEALRGNTIYF TGTGCCAGCAGTGAAGCGCTTCGGGGAAACACCATATATTTT
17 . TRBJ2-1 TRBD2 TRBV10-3 CAISEGWVAGGYNEQFF TGTGCCATCAGTGAGGGTTGGGTAGCGGGAGGATACAATGAGCAGTTCTTC
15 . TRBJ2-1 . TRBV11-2 CASSLRRGRVNEQFF TGTGCCAGCAGCCTCAGGCGGGGACGTGTAAATGAGCAGTTCTTC
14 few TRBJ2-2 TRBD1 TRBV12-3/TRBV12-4 CASTWGTETGELFF TGTGCCAGCACCTGGGGGACAGAGACCGGGGAGCTGTTTTTT
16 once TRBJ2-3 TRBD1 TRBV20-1 CSARDPGQGARDTQYF TGCAGTGCTAGAGATCCCGGACAGGGGGCACGAGATACGCAGTATTTT
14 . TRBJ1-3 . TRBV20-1 CSAGNRGLGNTIYF TGCAGTGCAGGCAATAGGGGGTTAGGAAACACCATATATTTT
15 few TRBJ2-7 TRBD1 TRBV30 CAWSNRDRGTYEQYF TGTGCCTGGAGTAACCGGGACAGGGGAACCTACGAGCAGTACTTC
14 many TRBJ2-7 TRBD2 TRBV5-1 CASSLGAGDDEQYF TGCGCCAGCAGCTTGGGAGCGGGAGATGACGAGCAGTACTTC
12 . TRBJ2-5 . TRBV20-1 CSASAGSETQYF TGCAGTGCTAGTGCAGGTTCGGAGACCCAGTACTTC
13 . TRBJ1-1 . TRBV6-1 CASISPGNTEAFF TGTGCCAGCATCTCCCCCGGGAACACTGAAGCTTTCTTT
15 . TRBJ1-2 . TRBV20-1 CSARAELGQLYGYTF TGCAGTGCTAGAGCCGAATTAGGACAGCTCTATGGCTACACCTTC
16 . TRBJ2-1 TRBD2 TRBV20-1 CSARDPRTSGRARQFF TGCAGTGCTAGAGATCCCCGGACTAGCGGGAGGGCCAGGCAGTTCTTC
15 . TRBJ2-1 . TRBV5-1 CASSSNPSSYNEQFF TGCGCCAGCAGCAGTAACCCCTCCTCCTACAATGAGCAGTTCTTC
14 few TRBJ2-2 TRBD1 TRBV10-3 CAISTGGDTGELFF TGTGCCATCTCGACAGGGGGGGACACCGGGGAGCTGTTTTTT
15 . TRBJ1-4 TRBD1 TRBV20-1 CSARPQGATNEKLFF TGCAGTGCTAGGCCCCAGGGGGCAACTAATGAAAAACTGTTTTTT
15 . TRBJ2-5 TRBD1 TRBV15 CATSTPDRKAETQYF TGTGCCACCAGCACCCCGGACAGGAAGGCAGAGACCCAGTACTTC
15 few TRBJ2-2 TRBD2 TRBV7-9 CASRPVGLATGELFF TGTGCCAGCAGACCTGTGGGACTAGCGACCGGGGAGCTGTTTTTT
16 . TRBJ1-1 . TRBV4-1 CASSRGRTEMNTEAFF TGCGCCAGCAGCCGAGGTCGGACAGAGATGAACACTGAAGCTTTCTTT